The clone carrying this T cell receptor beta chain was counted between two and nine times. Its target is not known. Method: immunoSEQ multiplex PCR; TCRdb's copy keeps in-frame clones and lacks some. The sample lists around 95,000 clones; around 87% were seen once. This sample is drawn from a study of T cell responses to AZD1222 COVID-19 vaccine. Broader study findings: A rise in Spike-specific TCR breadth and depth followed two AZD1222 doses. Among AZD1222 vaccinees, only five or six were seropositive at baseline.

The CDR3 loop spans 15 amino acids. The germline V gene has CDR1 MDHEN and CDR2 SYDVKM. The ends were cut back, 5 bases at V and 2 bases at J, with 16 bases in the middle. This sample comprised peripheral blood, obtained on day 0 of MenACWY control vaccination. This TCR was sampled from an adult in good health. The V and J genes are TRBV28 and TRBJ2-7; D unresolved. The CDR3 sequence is CASSPLGRLAYEQYF. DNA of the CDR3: TGTGCCAGCAGTCCACTCGGGCGCCTAGCCTACGAGCAGTACTTC. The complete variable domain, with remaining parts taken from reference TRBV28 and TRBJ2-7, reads DVKVTQSSRYLVKRTGEKVFLECVQDMDHENMFWYRQDPGLGLRLIYFSYDVKMKEKGDIPEGYSVSREKKERFSLILESASTNQTSMYLCASSPLGRLAYEQYFGPGTRLTVT.